The T cell receptor beta chain under discussion was sequenced for a study of T cell clonality in common variable immunodeficiency. The data were produced by immunoSEQ multiplex PCR, yet TCRdb's version contains in-frame clones alone and is incomplete. The repertoire consists of 30,000 to 40,000 clones, none detected only once. Whole-study results and caveats: What drives increased CVID clonality needs T cell subpopulation sequencing. Fewer deletions and N-nucleotide insertions were reportedly seen in common variable immunodeficiency TCR beta sequences.

CDR1 is DFQATT, CDR2 SNEGSKA, per germline (reference sequence). Trimming at V came to 5 bases and at J to 7 bases, leaving 14 bases not matched to a gene. The CDR3 totals 15 residues. This clone was seen at least ten times. Its antigen remains unknown. Read coverage stops 3 residues before the CDR3 terminus; the germline J gene supplies the remainder. The receptor's source is a person aged 18 to 75 in good health. The chain employs TRBV20-1 and TRBJ1-5, with TRBD1 matching 7 bases. Sequenced sample: peripheral blood mononuclear cells. Partial CDR3 DNA: TGCAGTGCTTCCCAGGACAGGCGGGTCCTCCAGCCC. Translating gives CSASQDRRVLQP. The complete CDR3 reads CSASQDRRVLQPQHF.